The T cell receptor (beta chain) under discussion was sequenced for a study of blood T cell repertoires in COVID-19. On the study more broadly: There were acute and convalescent COVID-19 samples, and they came from the United States, Italy and Spain.

Profiled with immunoSEQ multiplex PCR; TCRdb holds only in-frame clones, not every one. The table has some 160,000 clones, 78% seen once. This clonotype was obtained from a woman aged 80 or over with acute or convalescent COVID-19. Sequencing used peripheral blood.

This chain's CDR3 is CASSQGLAGGTDTQYF. The CDR3 nucleotides are TGTGCCAGCAGCCAAGGGCTAGCAGGCGGCACAGATACGCAGTATTTT. The V gene is TRBV3-1 (or the pseudogene TRBV3-2), the J gene TRBJ2-3; perhaps TRBD2 as D (5 bases). Germline lookup yields CDR1 LGHDT and CDR2 YNNKEL (reference sequence). CDR3 length: 16 residues. Trimming cost V 1 base and J 1 base, with 12 bases left between them.